The sequence of this T cell receptor beta chain was determined in a study of shared clonotypes between healthy human individuals. Study findings and constraints: Memory subsets generally showed smaller estimated richness than naive subsets did. Few donors limited the genetic and exposure-history diversity represented.

This clone was seen just once. The antigen is unknown. Original methodology: ImmunoSEQ sequences covered only the junction and lacked quality scores; filtering therefore differed. This table comes from immunoSEQ multiplex PCR, and its TCRdb copy is limited to in-frame clones, with some not included. From that table come the V and J calls and clone size; the DNA was used to work out D and trimming. This sample yields about 2.3 million clones, of which over 90% are seen a single time; 0.39% belongs to the top ten. The source of this sequence is a man aged 18-30 years in good health. Some clones in this sample may be carry-over from other donors' samples. The sequencing input was naive CD4+ T cells from PBMCs. As for subset: CD45RA+ positively selected.

The CDR3 is CASSKIRGADEQYF. The CDR3 nucleotides are TGTGCCAGCAGCAAGATTAGAGGGGCCGACGAGCAGTACTTC. The genes are TRBV21-1 and TRBJ2-7. TRBV21-1 is a pseudogene. The CDR3 sequence is 14 residues long.